This T cell receptor (beta chain) originates from a study of blood T cell repertoires in COVID-19. Trimming took off 3 bases at V and 1 base at J, with 4 bases between the two ends. The CDR3 totals 12 residues. CDR1 and CDR2 from the germline V gene are MDHEN and SYDVKM. Clones were sequenced by immunoSEQ multiplex PCR, and TCRdb holds only the in-frame ones, with some missing. The sample holds about 49,000 clones, roughly nine tenths seen once. This clone has a handful of counts. Sequencing was carried out using peripheral blood. The chain employs TRBV28 and TRBJ2-7; no firm D call. The TCR sequence derives from a man aged 40-55 years with active COVID-19. The CDR3 reads CASSFSSYEQYF. The CDR3 nucleotides are TGTGCCAGCAGTTTCTCTTCCTACGAGCAGTACTTC.